The source of this T cell receptor (beta chain) is a study of T cells in Graves' hyperthyroidism and ophthalmopathy. The CDR3 regions of TCR beta were amplified from RNA transcripts. Using the HTBI primer set, a first-round RT-PCR was run on the TCR CDR3. TCRdb independently ran MiXCR on the multiplex PCR reads; one entry per CDR3 protein. Here the sample spans 600,000 or so distinct CDR3 sequences, around 13% being singletons. The CDR3 consists of 14 residues. Germline V gene sequence: CDR1 GTSNPN, CDR2 SVGIG (reference sequence). The V segment lost 4 bases and the J segment 3 bases; nucleotides outside the gene matches: 7. Uncontrolled infection, other autoimmune disease, pregnancy and lactation each barred patients from inclusion. At least ten counts were recorded for this clonotype.

The sequencing input was blood. This receptor was taken from a woman aged 45 to 65 with Graves' ophthalmopathy. This chain connects TRBV30 to TRBJ2-7; 9 nucleotides line up with TRBD1. CDR3: CAWKRDRVFYEQYF. CDR3 in DNA: TGTGCCTGGAAGAGGGACAGGGTCTTCTACGAGCAGTACTTC.